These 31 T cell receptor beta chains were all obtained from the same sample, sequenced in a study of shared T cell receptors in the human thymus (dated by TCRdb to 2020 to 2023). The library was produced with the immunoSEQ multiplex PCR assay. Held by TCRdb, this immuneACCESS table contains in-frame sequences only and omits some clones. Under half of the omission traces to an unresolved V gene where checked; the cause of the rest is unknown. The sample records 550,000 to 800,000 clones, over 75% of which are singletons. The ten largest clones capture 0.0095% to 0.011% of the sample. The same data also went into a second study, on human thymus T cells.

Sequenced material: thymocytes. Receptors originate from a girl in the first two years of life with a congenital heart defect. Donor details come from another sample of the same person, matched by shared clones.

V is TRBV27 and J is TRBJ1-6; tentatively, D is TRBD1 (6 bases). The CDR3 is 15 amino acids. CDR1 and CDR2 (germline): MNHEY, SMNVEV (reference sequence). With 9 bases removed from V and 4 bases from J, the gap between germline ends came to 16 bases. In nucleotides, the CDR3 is TGTGCCAGTAAACCGATCGGACAGTATAATTCACCCCTCCACTTT. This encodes CASKPIGQYNSPLHF.

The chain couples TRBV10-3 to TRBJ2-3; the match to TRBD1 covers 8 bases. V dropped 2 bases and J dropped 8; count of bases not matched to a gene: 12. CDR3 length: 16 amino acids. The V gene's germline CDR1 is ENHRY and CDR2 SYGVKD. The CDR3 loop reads CAISEPRQDRDLTQYF. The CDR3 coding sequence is TGTGCCATCAGTGAGCCACGCCAGGACAGGGACCTTACGCAGTATTTT.

CDR3 region: CASSLGQEATDTQYF. In DNA form, the CDR3 reads TGTGCCAGCAGCTTAGGACAGGAGGCCACAGATACGCAGTATTTT. V gene TRBV5-4 combines with J gene TRBJ2-3; 7 bases agree with TRBD1. The germline V gene has CDR1 SGHNT and CDR2 YYREEE (reference sequence). V shed 2 bases and J 2 bases; nucleotides not matched to a gene: 5. The CDR3 sequence is 15 residues long.

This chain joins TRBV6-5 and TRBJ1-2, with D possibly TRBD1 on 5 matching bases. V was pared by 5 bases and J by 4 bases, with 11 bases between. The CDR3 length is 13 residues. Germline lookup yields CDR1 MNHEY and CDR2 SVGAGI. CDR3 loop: CASSPTGGYGYTF. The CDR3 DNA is TGTGCCAGCAGTCCCACCGGGGGCTATGGCTACACCTTC.

CDR3 coding DNA: TGCGCCAGCAGCCAACTCCCTCCGGGACAGTTGGATACGCAGTATTTT. Translating gives CASSQLPPGQLDTQYF. The V and J genes are TRBV4-1 and TRBJ2-3, with 7 bases identical to TRBD1. This CDR3 has 16 amino acids. The germline V gene encodes CDR1 MGHRA and CDR2 YSYEKL. With V trimmed by 2 bases and J by 6 bases, 11 bases remained unmatched.

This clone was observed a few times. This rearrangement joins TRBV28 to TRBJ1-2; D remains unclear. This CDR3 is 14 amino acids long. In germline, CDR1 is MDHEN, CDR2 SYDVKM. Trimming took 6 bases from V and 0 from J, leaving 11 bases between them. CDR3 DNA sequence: TGTGCCAGCAGACCTAGAGAAGCTAACTATGGCTACACCTTC. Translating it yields CASRPREANYGYTF.

The CDR3 sequence is CAWSPAEGWTEAFF. The DNA for the CDR3 is TGTGCCTGGAGCCCAGCGGAGGGGTGGACTGAAGCTTTCTTT. The chain combines TRBV30 with TRBJ1-1; weak D call: TRBD1 (5 bases). The V end was cut by 3 bases, the J end by 5 bases, with 16 bases between. Per the germline V gene, CDR1 is GTSNPN and CDR2 is SVGIG (reference sequence). The CDR3 extends over 14 amino acids.

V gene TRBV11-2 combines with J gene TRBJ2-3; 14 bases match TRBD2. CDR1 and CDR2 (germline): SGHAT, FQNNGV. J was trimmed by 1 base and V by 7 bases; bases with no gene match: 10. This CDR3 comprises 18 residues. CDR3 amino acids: CASTFPGLAGAGTDTQYF. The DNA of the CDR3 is TGTGCCAGCACCTTTCCGGGACTAGCGGGGGCAGGCACAGATACGCAGTATTTT.

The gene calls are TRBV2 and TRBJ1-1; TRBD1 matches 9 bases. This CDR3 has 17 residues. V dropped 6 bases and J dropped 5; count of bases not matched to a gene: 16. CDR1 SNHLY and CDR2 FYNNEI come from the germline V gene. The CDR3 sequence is CASSAKPGQGPLTEAFF. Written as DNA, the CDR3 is TGTGCCAGCAGCGCTAAACCGGGACAGGGCCCTCTAACTGAAGCTTTCTTT.

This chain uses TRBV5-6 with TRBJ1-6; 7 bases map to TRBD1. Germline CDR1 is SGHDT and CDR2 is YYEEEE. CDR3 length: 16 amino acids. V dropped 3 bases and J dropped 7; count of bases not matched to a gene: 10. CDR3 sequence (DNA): TGTGCCAGCAGCTCCCCTAATGACAGGGCCAATTCACCCCTCCACTTT. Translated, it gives CASSSPNDRANSPLHF.

Written as DNA, the CDR3 is TGTGCCAGCAGTCAGGGACAGGTCCCCAATCAGCCCCAGCATTTT. Its protein is CASSQGQVPNQPQHF. The J gene is TRBJ1-5, the V gene TRBV2, with 8 bases aligning to TRBD1. J lost 3 bases, V lost 5 bases, and 6 bases had no gene match. The CDR3 runs 15 residues. In germline, CDR1 is SNHLY, CDR2 FYNNEI.

The CDR3, as DNA: TGTGCCAGCAGCCCCCCGACAGGGAGTAACGGCTACACCTTC. It codes for CASSPPTGSNGYTF. The rearrangement joins TRBV5-8 to TRBJ1-2; 7 nucleotides line up with TRBD1. The germline gives CDR1 SGHTS, CDR2 YDEGEE. The V gene end was trimmed by 4 bases and the J gene end by 8 bases; junction bases not matched to a gene: 11. CDR3 size: 14 residues.

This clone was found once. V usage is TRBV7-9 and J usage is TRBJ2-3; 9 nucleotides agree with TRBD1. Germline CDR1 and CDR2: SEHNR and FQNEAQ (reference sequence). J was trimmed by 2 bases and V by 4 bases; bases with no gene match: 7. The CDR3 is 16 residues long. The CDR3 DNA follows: TGTGCCAGCAGCTCGTCCGGGACAGGGACCACAGATACGCAGTATTTT. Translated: CASSSSGTGTTDTQYF.

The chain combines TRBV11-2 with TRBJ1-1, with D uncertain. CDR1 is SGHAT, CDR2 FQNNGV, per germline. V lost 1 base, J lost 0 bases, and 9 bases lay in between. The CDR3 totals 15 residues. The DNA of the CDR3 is TGTGCCAGCAGCTTAGGGGGAGCCATGAACACTGAAGCTTTCTTT. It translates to CASSLGGAMNTEAFF.

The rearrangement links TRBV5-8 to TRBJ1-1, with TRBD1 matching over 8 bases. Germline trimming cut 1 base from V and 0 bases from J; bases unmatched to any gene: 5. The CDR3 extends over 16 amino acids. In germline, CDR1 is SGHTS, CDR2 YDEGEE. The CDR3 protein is CASSLWTGSLNTEAFF. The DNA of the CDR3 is TGTGCCAGCAGCTTGTGGACAGGGTCTTTGAACACTGAAGCTTTCTTT.

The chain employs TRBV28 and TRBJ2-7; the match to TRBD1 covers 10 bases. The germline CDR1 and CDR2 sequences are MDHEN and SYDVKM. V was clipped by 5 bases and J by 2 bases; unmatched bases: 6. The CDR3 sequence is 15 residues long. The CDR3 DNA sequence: TGTGCCAGCAGTAGCGACAGGGGGCCGACCTACGAGCAGTACTTC. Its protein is CASSSDRGPTYEQYF.

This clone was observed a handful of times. The CDR3 DNA reads as TGCGCCAGCAGCCCCTGGGGCCGGGGGGGCACAGATACGCAGTATTTT. This sequence encodes CASSPWGRGGTDTQYF. The V call is TRBV4-3, the J call TRBJ2-3; 7 nucleotides line up with TRBD2. The CDR3 covers 16 residues. With 4 bases clipped from V and 1 base from J, the junction kept 8 bases outside the gene matches. Germline assignment: CDR1 LGHNA and CDR2 YSLEER.

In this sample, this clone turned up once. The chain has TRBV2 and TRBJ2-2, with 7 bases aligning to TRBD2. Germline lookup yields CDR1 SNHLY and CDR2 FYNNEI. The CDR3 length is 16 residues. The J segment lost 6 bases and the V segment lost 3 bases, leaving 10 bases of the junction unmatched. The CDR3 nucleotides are TGTGCCAGCAGTGACGGGCAGGGAGGGGAAGCCGGGGAGCTGTTTTTT. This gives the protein CASSDGQGGEAGELFF.

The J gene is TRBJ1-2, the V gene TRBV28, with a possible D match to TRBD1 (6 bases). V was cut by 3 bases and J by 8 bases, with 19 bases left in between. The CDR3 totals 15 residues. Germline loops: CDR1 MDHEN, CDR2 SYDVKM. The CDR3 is CASSFWTAKERGYTF. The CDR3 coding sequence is TGTGCCAGCAGTTTCTGGACAGCCAAAGAGCGGGGCTACACCTTC.

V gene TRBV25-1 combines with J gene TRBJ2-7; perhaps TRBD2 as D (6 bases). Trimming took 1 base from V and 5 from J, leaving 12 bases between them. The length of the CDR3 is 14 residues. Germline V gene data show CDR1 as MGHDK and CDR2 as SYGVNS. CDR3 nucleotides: TGTGCCAGCAGTGAATCCGGGGGACGCCACGAGCAGTACTTC. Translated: CASSESGGRHEQYF.

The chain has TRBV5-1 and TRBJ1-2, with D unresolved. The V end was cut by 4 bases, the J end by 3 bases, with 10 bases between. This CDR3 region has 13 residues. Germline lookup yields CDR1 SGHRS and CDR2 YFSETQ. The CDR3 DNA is TGCGCCAGCAGCCCGCGGGGTGACTATGGCTACACCTTC. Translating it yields CASSPRGDYGYTF.

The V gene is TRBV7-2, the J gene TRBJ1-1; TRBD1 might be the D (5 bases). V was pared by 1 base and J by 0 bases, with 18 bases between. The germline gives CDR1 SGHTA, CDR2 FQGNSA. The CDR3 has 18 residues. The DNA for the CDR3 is TGTGCCAGCAGCTTAGGGACACTGATCGATAACTTGAACACTGAAGCTTTCTTT. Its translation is CASSLGTLIDNLNTEAFF.

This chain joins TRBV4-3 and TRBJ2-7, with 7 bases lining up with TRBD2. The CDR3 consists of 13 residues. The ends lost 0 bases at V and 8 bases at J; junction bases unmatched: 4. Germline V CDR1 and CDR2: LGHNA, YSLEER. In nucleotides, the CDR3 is TGCGCCAGCAGCCAAGATCCCGGGGGGAAGCAGTACTTC. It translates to CASSQDPGGKQYF.

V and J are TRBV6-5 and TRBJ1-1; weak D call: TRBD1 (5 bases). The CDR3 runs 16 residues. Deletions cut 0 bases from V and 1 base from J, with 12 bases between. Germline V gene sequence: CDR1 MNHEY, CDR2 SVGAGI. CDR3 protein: CASSYSKQGQNTEAFF. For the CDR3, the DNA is TGTGCCAGCAGTTACTCGAAGCAGGGCCAGAACACTGAAGCTTTCTTT.

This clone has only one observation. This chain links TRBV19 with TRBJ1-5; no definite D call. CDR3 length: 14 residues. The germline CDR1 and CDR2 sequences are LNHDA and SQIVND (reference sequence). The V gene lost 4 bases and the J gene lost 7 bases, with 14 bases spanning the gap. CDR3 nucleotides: TGTGCCAGTAGTAATAGGCCAGGCCGACAGCCCCAGCATTTT. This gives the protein CASSNRPGRQPQHF. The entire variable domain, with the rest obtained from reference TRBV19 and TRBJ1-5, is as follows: DGGITQSPKYLFRKEGQNVTLSCEQNLNHDAMYWYRQDPGQGLRLIYYSQIVNDFQKGDIAEGYSVSREKKESFPLTVTSAQKNPTAFYLCASSNRPGRQPQHFGDGTRLSIL.

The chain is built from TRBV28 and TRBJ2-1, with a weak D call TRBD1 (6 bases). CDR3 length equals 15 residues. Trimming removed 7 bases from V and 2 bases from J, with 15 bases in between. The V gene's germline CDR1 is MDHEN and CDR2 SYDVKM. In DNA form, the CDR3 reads TGTGCCAGCACCCTTCGTGGGGGCCCCTACAATGAGCAGTTCTTC. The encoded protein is CASTLRGGPYNEQFF.

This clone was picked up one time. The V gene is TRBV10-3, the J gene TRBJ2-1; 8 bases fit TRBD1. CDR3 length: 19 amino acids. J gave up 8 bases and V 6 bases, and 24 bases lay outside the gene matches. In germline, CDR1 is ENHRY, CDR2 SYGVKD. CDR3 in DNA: TGTGCCATCAGCGGATTGTTGGACAGGGTATTATCGGGTGTACATGAGCAGTTCTTC. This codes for CAISGLLDRVLSGVHEQFF.

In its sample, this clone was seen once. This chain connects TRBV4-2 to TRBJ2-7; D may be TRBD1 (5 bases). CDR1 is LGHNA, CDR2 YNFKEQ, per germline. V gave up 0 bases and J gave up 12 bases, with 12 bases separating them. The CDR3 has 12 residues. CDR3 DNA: TGTGCCAGCAGCCAAGAGCCAGGGTCGCCGTACTTC. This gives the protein CASSQEPGSPYF.

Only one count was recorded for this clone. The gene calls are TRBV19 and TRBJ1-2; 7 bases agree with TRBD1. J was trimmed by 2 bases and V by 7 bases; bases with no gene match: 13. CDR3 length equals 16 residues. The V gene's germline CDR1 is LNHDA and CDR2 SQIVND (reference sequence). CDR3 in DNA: TGTGCCAGTACCTCAGGGGGGAAGAAACGGAACTATGGCTACACCTTC. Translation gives CASTSGGKKRNYGYTF.

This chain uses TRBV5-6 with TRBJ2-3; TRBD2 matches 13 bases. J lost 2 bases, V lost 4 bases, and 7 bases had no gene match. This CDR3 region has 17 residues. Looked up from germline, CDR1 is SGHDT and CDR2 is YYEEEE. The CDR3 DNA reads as TGTGCCAGCAGCGGCCGGACTAGCGGGGGATTCACAGATACGCAGTATTTT. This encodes CASSGRTSGGFTDTQYF.

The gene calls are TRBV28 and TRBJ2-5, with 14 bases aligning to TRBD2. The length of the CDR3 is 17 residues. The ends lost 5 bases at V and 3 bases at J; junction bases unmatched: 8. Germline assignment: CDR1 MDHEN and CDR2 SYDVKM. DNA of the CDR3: TGTGCCAGCAGTAAAAGACGGACTAGCGGGGGGAAAGAGACCCAGTACTTC. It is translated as CASSKRRTSGGKETQYF.